This T cell receptor (beta chain) was sequenced during a study of T cell responses to AZD1222 COVID-19 vaccine. Findings and caveats of the study: Baseline testing showed seropositivity in only five or six AZD1222 recipients. White British donors predominated, females outnumbered males, and clonal diversity was possibly underestimated. In all cases, repertoires were sampled only after the peak T cell response.

Libraries were prepared by immunoSEQ multiplex PCR; TCRdb keeps only in-frame clonotypes and omits some of them. Here the sample spans over 150,000 clones, 90% to 95% being singletons. Comments on this clone: The antigen is not known.

Looked up from germline, CDR1 is SGHNT and CDR2 is YYREEE (reference sequence). The CDR3 covers 17 residues. Trimming took 2 bases from V and 0 from J, leaving 16 bases between them. The rearrangement joins TRBV5-4 to TRBJ2-3; no clear D gene. The sample in question was peripheral blood, obtained 28 days after the second AZD1222 dose. The clonotype comes from an adult who received the AZD1222 COVID-19 vaccine. The CDR3 DNA sequence: TGTGCCAGCAGCTTAGGACGGCTTAAAACTAGCACAGATACGCAGTATTTT. As protein: CASSLGRLKTSTDTQYF.